This T cell receptor (beta chain) was identified during a study of identical twins (dated by TCRdb to about 2016). Study-wide context: To test whether fetal clonotypes persist, this study deep-sequenced TCR alpha and beta repertoires from monozygotic twins, from unrelated adults of various ages, and from cord blood. To rule out contamination, replicate twin experiments were performed at different times with different library preparation protocols.

Only healthy Caucasian donors were included. The twin cohort consisted of three pairs of female monozygotic twins, all aged about 18 to 29 years. Peripheral blood mononuclear cells were the source from which RNA for the TCR libraries was isolated. Spanning cysteine to phenylalanine, the CDR3 consists of 14 amino acids. Kept here is only the CDR3 DNA, which spans 42 bases and is read in frame from base 1. V trim: 6 bases; J trim: 6 bases; unmatched bases: 11. The CDR1 and CDR2 encoded by the germline V gene (reference sequence) are DFQATT and SNEGSKA. This clonotype showed up just a few times. This receptor's antigen is unknown. Nothing much larger sits one base from this clone, and base qualities are not available. Preparation of the library involved 5' RACE. The reads were generated on an Illumina HiSeq 2000. A universal primer binding site was added through template switching, and the final cDNA carried a unique molecular identifier so that TCR cDNA molecules could be counted accurately. Specific primers in the conserved constant-segment region were used to synthesize first-strand cDNA for TCR alpha and beta chains. To control for contamination, every cDNA library was double barcoded, receiving both a SMART-Mk sample barcode and Illumina barcodes. Two successive PCR steps introduced TruSeq adapter sequences along with Illumina sample barcodes. Sequencing of the TCR alpha and beta cDNA libraries was done on the Illumina HiSeq platform using custom primers. The study's own analysis went as follows. MiGEC processed the raw reads to extract unique molecular identifiers, while MiXCR was used to determine the CDR3 positions. Recombination models were inferred per individual with the repgenHMM and IGoR tools using an EM algorithm. Shared clonotypes were analyzed with the tcR package in R, and sharing was normalized by the product of cloneset sizes. Out-of-frame nonproductive sequences were analyzed to study raw recombination free of thymic and clonal selection effects. The raw public data were reprocessed by TCRdb itself: fastp quality trimming at Q25, MiXCR clonotype calling, in-frame beta chains only. Identical CDR3 protein sequences are pooled into one entry, listed with their most common genes and DNA. TCRdb, rather than the study authors, made the V and J calls. Here the sample has about 690,000 distinct CDR3 sequences; about 20% occur a single time. Approximately 4.3% of the sample belongs to the ten largest clones.

Points the paper makes about the study in general: In beta out-of-frame sequences, excess twin sharing was weaker, because having fewer shared sequences lowered the signal-to-noise ratio. Out-of-frame TCR alpha sharing in monozygotic twins was systematically underestimated by recombination models, whereas sharing between unrelated individuals was in agreement with the recombination models. Because the same donors could not be followed over many years, conclusions were based on cross-sectional statistical analysis. Compared with coincidental sharing between unrelated individuals, out-of-frame TCR alpha sequences shared between twins showed an excess of sequences with low generation probability. Zero-insertion analyses could be partly confounded by invariant T cells such as MAIT and iNKT, although diverse VJ usage argued against such confounding for most clonotypes. Fewer insertions were carried by abundant cord blood beta clonotypes, a similar but weaker trend appeared in young adult naive repertoires, and no such trend appeared in memory repertoires.

The sample was also linked to a second study, of T cells expressing NK-cell markers. The second investigation adds: Three sorted T-cell subsets (CD3+CD56+NKG2C+, CD3+CD56+NKG2C- and CD3+CD56-NKG2C+) from about 8 donors had their TCR beta-chain repertoires profiled. Among the eight sequenced donors, only one was HCMV-seronegative, while the other seven were HCMV-seropositive. To restrict sorting to alphabetaTCR-expressing T cells, an anti-gammadeltaTCR antibody was added in several experiments. In over 5 donors, the dominant CD3+CD56+NKG2C+ clonotypes were among the top 10 CD8+ clonotypes and accounted for roughly 1.0-8% of CD8+ T cells. Those dominant clonotypes were again the most abundant among CD3+CD56-NKG2C+ cells in several donors, at roughly 28.3-65%. Whether the expanded NKG2C-expressing T cell clones were specific for HCMV antigens remained unclear. All eight donors whose samples were sequenced were randomly selected healthy volunteers, three of them men and five women. HCMV serostatus was determined by detecting HCMV-specific IgG in serum with a commercial ELISA kit. For a handful of donors, unsorted PBMC were also used to sequence bulk peripheral blood T-cell repertoires. Reads were demultiplexed and grouped by UMI with MIGEC, and clonotypes were assembled and quantified with MiTCR. To exclude erroneous sequences, only TCR cDNA sequences supported by at least two reads were retained. Downstream repertoire analysis used the tcR package, and clonotypes were matched across fractions by CDR3 nucleotide sequence plus V segment. VDJmatch was used to annotate antigen specificity against VDJdb, with one amino acid substitution allowed in CDR3.

Here the chain combines TRBV20-1 and TRBJ2-3, with 8 middle bases fitting TRBD2. Material: PBMCs. This clonotype was obtained from a young woman in good health. The encoded CDR3 is CSATRGGPRDTQYF. Read as DNA, the sequence is TGCAGTGCCACACGGGGGGGCCCTAGGGATACGCAGTATTTT.